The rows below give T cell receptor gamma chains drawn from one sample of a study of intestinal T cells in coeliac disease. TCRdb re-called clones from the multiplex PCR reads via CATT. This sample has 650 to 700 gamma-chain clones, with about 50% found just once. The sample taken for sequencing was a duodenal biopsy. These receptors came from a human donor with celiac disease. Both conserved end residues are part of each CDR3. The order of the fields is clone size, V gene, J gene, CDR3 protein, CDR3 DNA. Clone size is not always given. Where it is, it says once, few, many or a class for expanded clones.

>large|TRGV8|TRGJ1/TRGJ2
CATWDKSYKKLF
TGTGCCACCTGGGATAAAAGTTATAAGAAACTCTTT
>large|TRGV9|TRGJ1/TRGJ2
CALWEADPYFYYKKLF
TGTGCCTTGTGGGAGGCCGACCCCTACTTTTATTATAAGAAACTCTTT
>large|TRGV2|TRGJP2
CATWDDTSSDWIKTF
TGTGCCACCTGGGACGACACGAGTAGTGATTGGATCAAGACGTTT
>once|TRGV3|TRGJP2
CATRLEIVVDWIKTF
TGTGCCACCCGCCTAGAAATAGTAGTTGATTGGATCAAGACGTTT
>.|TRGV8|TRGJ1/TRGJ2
CAAWDSSDYYKKLF
TGTGCCGCCTGGGATAGTTCGGATTATTATAAGAAACTCTTT
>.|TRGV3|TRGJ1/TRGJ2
CAPGTGNSGYYKKLF
TGTGCACCTGGGACAGGCAATTCGGGTTATTATAAGAAACTCTTT
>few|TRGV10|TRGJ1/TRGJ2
CAAWALVGVYYKKLF
TGTGCTGCGTGGGCCCTCGTTGGAGTTTATTATAAGAAACTCTTT
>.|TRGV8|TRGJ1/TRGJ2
CATWIRNYKKLF
TGTGCCACCTGGATCCGGAATTATAAGAAACTCTTT
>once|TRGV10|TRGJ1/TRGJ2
CAGVGSSYYKKLF
TGTGCTGGCGTGGGATCAAGTTATTATAAGAAACTCTTT
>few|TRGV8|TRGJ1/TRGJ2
CATWDGGFGIYYKKLF
TGTGCCACCTGGGATGGGGGCTTTGGGATTTATTATAAGAAACTCTTT
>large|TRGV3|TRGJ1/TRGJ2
CATWDRMNYYKKLF
TGTGCCACCTGGGACAGGATGAATTATTATAAGAAACTCTTT
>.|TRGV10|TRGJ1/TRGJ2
CAAFWGYKKLF
TGTGCTGCTTTTTGGGGGTATAAGAAACTCTTT
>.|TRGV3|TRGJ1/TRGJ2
CATWDRLLDQKKLF
TGTGCCACCTGGGACAGGCTTCTGGACCAAAAGAAACTCTTT
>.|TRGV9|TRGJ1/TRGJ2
CALWGTSYYKKLF
TGTGCCTTGTGGGGGACAAGTTATTATAAGAAACTCTTT
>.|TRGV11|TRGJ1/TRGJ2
CACWIRPIYYKKLF
TGTGCCTGCTGGATTAGGCCAATTTATTATAAGAAACTCTTT
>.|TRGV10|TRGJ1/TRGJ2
CAAWDYIDIRKLF
TGTGCTGCGTGGGATTATATCGATATAAGAAAACTCTTT
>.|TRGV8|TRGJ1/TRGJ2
CATWVVVPNYYKKLF
TGTGCCACCTGGGTCGTGGTTCCCAATTATTATAAGAAACTCTTT
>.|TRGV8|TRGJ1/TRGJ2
CATWKKKLF
TGTGCCACCTGGAAAAAGAAACTCTTT
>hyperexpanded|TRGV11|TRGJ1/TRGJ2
CACWIRVYYKKLF
TGTGCCTGCTGGATTAGGGTTTATTATAAGAAACTCTTT
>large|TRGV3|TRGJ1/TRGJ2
CATWDGYPAEKLF
TGTGCCACCTGGGACGGATACCCCGCGGAGAAACTCTTT
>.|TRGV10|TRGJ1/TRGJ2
CAAWDPPEQHYYKKLF
TGTGCTGCGTGGGATCCCCCCGAGCAGCATTATTATAAGAAACTCTTT
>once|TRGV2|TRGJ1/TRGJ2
CATWDGGGISKKLF
TGTGCCACCTGGGACGGGGGGGGGATTAGTAAGAAACTCTTT
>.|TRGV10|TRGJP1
CAAWDLGPTGWFKIF
TGTGCTGCGTGGGATTTAGGACCTACTGGTTGGTTCAAGATATTT
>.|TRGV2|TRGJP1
CADLGSGWFKIF
TGTGCCGACCTGGGTTCTGGTTGGTTCAAGATATTT
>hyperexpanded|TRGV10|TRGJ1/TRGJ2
CAARSNEKLF
TGTGCTGCTCGATCTAATGAGAAACTCTTT
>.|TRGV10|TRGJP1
CAAWDIIVWPLGWFKIF
TGTGCTGCGTGGGATATTATCGTATGGCCACTTGGTTGGTTCAAGATATTT
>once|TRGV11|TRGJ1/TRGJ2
CACWIRVFIYKKLF
TGTGCCTGCTGGATTAGGGTTTTTATTTATAAGAAACTCTTT
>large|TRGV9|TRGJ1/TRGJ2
CALWDTKKLF
TGTGCCTTGTGGGACACTAAGAAACTCTTT
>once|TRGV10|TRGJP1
CAAWIPVLTGWFKIF
TGTGCTGCGTGGATTCCGGTCCTGACTGGTTGGTTCAAGATATTT
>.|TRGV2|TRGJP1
CATWDGHGTGWFKIF
TGTGCCACCTGGGACGGGCACGGCACTGGTTGGTTCAAGATATTT
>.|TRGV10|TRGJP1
CAARWPFTGWFKIF
TGTGCTGCGCGTTGGCCTTTCACTGGTTGGTTCAAGATATTT
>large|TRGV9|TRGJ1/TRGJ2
CALWEVIDYKKLF
TGTGCCTTGTGGGAGGTGATCGATTATAAGAAACTCTTT
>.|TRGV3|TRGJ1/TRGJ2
CATWTAGQKLF
TGTGCCACCTGGACAGCCGGACAGAAACTCTTT
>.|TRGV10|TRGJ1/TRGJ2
CAAFWGVSKKLF
TGTGCTGCTTTTTGGGGGGTTAGTAAGAAACTCTTT
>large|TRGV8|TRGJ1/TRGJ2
CATWDRGADYYKKLF
TGTGCCACCTGGGATAGAGGTGCCGATTATTATAAGAAACTCTTT